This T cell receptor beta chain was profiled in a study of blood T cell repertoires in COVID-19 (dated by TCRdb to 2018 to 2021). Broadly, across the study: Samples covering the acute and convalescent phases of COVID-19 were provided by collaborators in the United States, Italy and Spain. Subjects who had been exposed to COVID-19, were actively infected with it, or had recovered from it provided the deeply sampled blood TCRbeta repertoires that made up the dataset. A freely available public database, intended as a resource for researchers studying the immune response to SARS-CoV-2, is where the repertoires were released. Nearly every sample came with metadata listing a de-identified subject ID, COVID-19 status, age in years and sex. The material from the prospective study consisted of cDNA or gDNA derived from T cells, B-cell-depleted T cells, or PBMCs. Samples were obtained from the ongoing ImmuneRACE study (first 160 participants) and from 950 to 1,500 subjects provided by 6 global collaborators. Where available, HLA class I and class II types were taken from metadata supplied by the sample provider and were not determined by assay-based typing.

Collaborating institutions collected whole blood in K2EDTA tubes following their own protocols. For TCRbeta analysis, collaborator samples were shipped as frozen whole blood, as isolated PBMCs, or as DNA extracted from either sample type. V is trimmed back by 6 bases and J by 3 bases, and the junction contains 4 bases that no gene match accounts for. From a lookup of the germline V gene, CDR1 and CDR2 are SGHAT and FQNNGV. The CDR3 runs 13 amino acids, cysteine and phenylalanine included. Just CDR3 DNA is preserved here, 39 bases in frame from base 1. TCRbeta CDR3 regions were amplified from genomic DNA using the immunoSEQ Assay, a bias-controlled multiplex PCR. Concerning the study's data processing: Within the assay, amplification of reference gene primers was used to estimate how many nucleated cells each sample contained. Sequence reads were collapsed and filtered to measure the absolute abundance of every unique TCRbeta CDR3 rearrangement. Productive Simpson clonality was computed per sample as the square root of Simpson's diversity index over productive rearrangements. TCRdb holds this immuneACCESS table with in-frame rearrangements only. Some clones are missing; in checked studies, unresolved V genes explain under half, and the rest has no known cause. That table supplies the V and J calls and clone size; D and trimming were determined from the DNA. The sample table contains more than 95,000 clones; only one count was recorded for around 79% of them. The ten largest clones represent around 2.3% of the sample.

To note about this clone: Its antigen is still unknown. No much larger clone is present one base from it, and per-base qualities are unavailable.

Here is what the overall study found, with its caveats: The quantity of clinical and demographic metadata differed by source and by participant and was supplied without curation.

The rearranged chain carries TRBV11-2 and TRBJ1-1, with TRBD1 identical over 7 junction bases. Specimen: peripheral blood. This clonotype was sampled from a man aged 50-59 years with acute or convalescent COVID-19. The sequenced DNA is TGTGCCAGCAGTATTGACAGGGACACTGAAGCTTTCTTT. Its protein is CASSIDRDTEAFF.